The text below deals with one TCR beta chain. This record belongs to a study of T cell changes during pregnancy in multiple sclerosis. The protocol was immunoSEQ multiplex PCR, while the TCRdb copy is restricted to in-frame clones and leaves out a portion. Here the sample spans roughly 55,000 clones, approximately 92% being singletons. The CDR3 spans 17 residues. Trimming stripped 2 bases from V and 4 bases from J, with 20 bases between. In germline, CDR1 is SGHTA, CDR2 FQGTGA. Sample: CD4+ T cells from peripheral blood mononuclear cells, taken after pregnancy. The chain joins TRBV7-3 to TRBJ2-5; weak D call: TRBD2 (7 bases). The TCR sequence derives from a female donor in good health, enrolled as a control in a pregnancy study. The CDR3 DNA is TGTGCCAGCAGCTTAGGTGTTCGGGGGGCAGGTGGAGAGACCCAGTACTTC. Translation: CASSLGVRGAGGETQYF. Full variable domain (outside the CDR3, taken from reference TRBV7-3 and TRBJ2-5): GAGVSQTPSNKVTEKGKYVELRCDPISGHTALYWYRQSLGQGPEFLIYFQGTGAADDSGLPNDRFFAVRPEGSVSTLKIQRTERGDSAVYLCASSLGVRGAGGETQYFGPGTRLLVL.